The source of this TCR beta chain is a study of cytomegalovirus exposure and HLA in healthy donors. Broader study findings: It has been reported that TCR beta sequences accurately predicted the HLA-A and HLA-B alleles of most subjects.

PCR primers comprised 60 Vbeta and 13 Jbeta primers. Profiled with immunoSEQ multiplex PCR; TCRdb holds only in-frame clones, not every one. The sample includes about 82,000 clones, 78% seen only once; the top ten take less than 7%. Donors had nominal health at sampling but likely had unrecorded immune exposures. Points on this clone: Its antigen is still unknown.

The V gene lost 2 bases and the J gene lost 0 bases, with 6 bases spanning the gap. The CDR3 runs to 14 residues. Germline CDR1 and CDR2: SGHRS and YFSETQ. The sample comprised PBMCs. The TCR originated in a male donor in good health and CMV-seropositive. V is TRBV5-1 and J is TRBJ1-3; D perhaps matches TRBD1 (5 bases). The DNA for the CDR3 is TGCGCCAGCAGCTTACAGGACTCTGGAAACACCATATATTTT. Amino acid sequence: CASSLQDSGNTIYF.